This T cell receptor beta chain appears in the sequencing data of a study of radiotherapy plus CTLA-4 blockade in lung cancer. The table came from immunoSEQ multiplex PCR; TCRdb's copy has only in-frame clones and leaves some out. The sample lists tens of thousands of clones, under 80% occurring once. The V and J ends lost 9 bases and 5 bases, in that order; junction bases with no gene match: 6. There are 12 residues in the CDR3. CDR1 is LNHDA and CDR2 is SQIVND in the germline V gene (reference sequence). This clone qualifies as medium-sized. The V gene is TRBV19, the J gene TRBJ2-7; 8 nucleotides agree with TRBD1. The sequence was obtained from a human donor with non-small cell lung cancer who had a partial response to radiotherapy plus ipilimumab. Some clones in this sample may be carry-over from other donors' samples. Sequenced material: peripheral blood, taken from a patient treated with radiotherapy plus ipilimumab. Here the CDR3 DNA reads TGTGCCAGCCGACAGGGGTACCACGAGCAGTACTTC. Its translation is CASRQGYHEQYF.